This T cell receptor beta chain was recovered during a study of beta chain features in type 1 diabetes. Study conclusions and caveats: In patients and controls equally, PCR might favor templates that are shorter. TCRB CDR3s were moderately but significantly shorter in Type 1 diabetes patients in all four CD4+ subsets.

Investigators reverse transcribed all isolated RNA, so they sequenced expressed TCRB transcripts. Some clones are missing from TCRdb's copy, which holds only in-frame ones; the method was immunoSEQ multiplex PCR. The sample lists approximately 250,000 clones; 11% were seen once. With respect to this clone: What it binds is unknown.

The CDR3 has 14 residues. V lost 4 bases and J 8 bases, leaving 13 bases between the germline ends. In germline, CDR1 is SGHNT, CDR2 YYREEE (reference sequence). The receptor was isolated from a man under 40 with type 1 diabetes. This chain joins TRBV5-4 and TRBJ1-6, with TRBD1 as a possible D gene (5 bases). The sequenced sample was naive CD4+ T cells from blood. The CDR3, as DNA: TGTGCCAGCAGCCTCGACAGTACCTATTCACCCCTCCACTTT. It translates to CASSLDSTYSPLHF. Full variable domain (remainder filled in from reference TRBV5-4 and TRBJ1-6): ETGVTQSPTHLIKTRGQQVTLRCSSQSGHNTVSWYQQALGQGPQFIFQYYREEENGRGNFPPRFSGLQFPNYSSELNVNALELDDSALYLCASSLDSTYSPLHFGNGTRLTVT.